Described below is a single TCR beta chain sequence and its context. These data come from a study of blood T cell repertoires in COVID-19. Turning to the study itself: Donors in the United States, Italy and Spain gave samples during acute or convalescent COVID-19. Sample material is recorded as cDNA or gDNA derived from T cells, B-cell-depleted T cells, or PBMCs.

V was cut by 5 bases and J by 5 bases, with 18 bases left in between. Germline V gene data show CDR1 as LNHNV and CDR2 as YYDKDF (reference sequence). The CDR3 contains 15 residues. As originally analysed: Amplification from reference gene primers served as the basis for estimated nucleated cell counts. Assay used: immunoSEQ multiplex PCR; TCRdb lists only in-frame clones, some missing. The DNA gave D and trimming, while V, J and clone size come from that table. The table has some 210,000 clones, under 95% seen once; the top ten hold roughly 1.2%. Sequencing was done on a sample of peripheral blood. The V and J genes are TRBV15 and TRBJ1-2; a weak D match, TRBD1 (6 bases). The TCR originated in a young man with acute or convalescent COVID-19. This CDR3 reads CATSVQRDKVYGYTF. The CDR3 bases are TGTGCCACCAGCGTCCAACGGGACAAGGTTTATGGCTACACCTTC.